This T cell receptor beta chain derives from a study of blood T cell repertoires in COVID-19. Study overall: Researchers got acute and convalescent COVID-19 samples from the United States, Italy and Spain. T cells, B-cell-depleted T cells, or PBMCs supplied cDNA or gDNA.

Under the authors' procedure: The assay estimated nucleated cells by amplifying reference gene primers. Assay used: immunoSEQ multiplex PCR; TCRdb lists only in-frame clones, some missing. That table is the source of V, J and clone size, and D and trimming were worked out from the DNA. Found here are 210,000 or so clones, roughly 82% of them singletons; the top ten hold about an eighth. This CDR3 contains 14 residues. From germline, CDR1 is ENHRY and CDR2 SYGVKD. V was trimmed by 6 bases and J by 2 bases, leaving 10 bases between them. The receptor was isolated from a woman aged 40 to 49 with acute or convalescent COVID-19. Material: peripheral blood. The chain joins TRBV10-3 to TRBJ2-2; D may be TRBD2 (5 bases). DNA of the CDR3: TGTGCCATCAGACCCGGACTTAACACCGGGGAGCTGTTTTTT. Translating it yields CAIRPGLNTGELFF.